The 31 T cell receptor beta chains reported below all come from one sample, sequenced in a study of T-cell memory formation after mild COVID-19 (dated by TCRdb to about 2021). The library was obtained by 5' RACE. TCRdb shows the sequencer as Illumina NovaSeq 6000. TCRdb ran its own pipeline on the public reads, namely fastp trimming at Q25 and MiXCR clone calling, and kept in-frame beta chains. Here each entry gathers all rows of one CDR3 protein and keeps the most common genes and DNA. For this sample there are around 250,000 distinct CDR3 sequences; approximately 15% appear just once. The ten most abundant clones make up under 25% of the sample. Sequencing used PBMCs or a T cell subset sorted from them (not recorded which). All receptors come from a young man who had mild COVID-19 (a few samples of this study predate the infection). The sample titles of this study are shuffled in the database, so cell type and time point are left out; the donor was told from shared clones.

V and J are TRBV28 and TRBJ2-1; 9 nucleotides agree with TRBD2. This CDR3 is 15 amino acids long. From germline, CDR1 is MDHEN and CDR2 SYDVKM. Trimming at V came to 4 bases and at J to 13 bases, leaving 14 bases not matched to a gene. The CDR3 DNA reads as TGTGCCAGCAGTTCCCCTAGGCGGGGGGGCCCAGAACAGTTCTTC. This gives the protein CASSSPRRGGPEQFF.

This clonotype was observed a few times. This chain joins TRBV3-1 and TRBJ2-3, with a possible D match to TRBD2 (6 bases). The germline V gene encodes CDR1 LGHDT and CDR2 YNNKEL (reference sequence). The V gene lost 2 bases and the J gene lost 2 bases, with 11 bases spanning the gap. CDR3 length: 15 amino acids. The CDR3: CASSQSSGDTDTQYF. The CDR3 DNA reads TGTGCCAGCAGCCAAAGTAGCGGAGACACAGATACGCAGTATTTT.

This chain links TRBV7-8 with TRBJ1-1; weak D call: TRBD1 (5 bases). The CDR3 extends over 13 amino acids. CDR1 and CDR2 (germline): SGHVS, FQNEAQ. Trimming took off 1 base at V and 3 bases at J, with 6 bases between the two ends. The DNA for the CDR3 is TGTGCCAGCAGCTTAGACAGGCACACTGAAGCTTTCTTT. Amino acids: CASSLDRHTEAFF. The full variable domain, in which reference TRBV7-8 and TRBJ1-1 provide the parts outside the CDR3, is GAGVSQSPRYKVAKRGQDVALRCDPISGHVSLFWYQQALGQGPEFLTYFQNEAQLDKSGLPSDRFFAERPEGSVSTLKIQRTQQEDSAVYLCASSLDRHTEAFFGQGTRLTVV.

This chain connects TRBV20-1 to TRBJ2-1; 7 bases fit TRBD2. CDR1 is DFQATT and CDR2 is SNEGSKA in the germline V gene (reference sequence). CDR3 length equals 14 residues. Trimming took 0 bases from V and 5 from J; bases not matched to a gene: 4. The CDR3 DNA is TGCAGTGCTAGAGATCGGGCGGGAGACAATGAGCAGTTCTTC. Protein product: CSARDRAGDNEQFF.

The V call is TRBV10-1, the J call TRBJ2-3; 7 nucleotides match TRBD2. Trimming took 2 bases from V and 3 from J; bases not matched to a gene: 2. The CDR3 runs to 14 residues. CDR1 is WNHNN, CDR2 SYGVQD, per germline (reference sequence). CDR3 bases: TGCGCCAGCAGTGAGGGGACTACGACAGATACGCAGTATTTT. It specifies CASSEGTTTDTQYF.

V and J are TRBV5-1 and TRBJ1-1; D gene ambiguous. The CDR3 extends over 15 amino acids. V lost 4 bases and J 1 base, leaving 14 bases between the germline ends. Germline V gene lookup returns CDR1 SGHRS and CDR2 YFSETQ. The CDR3 is CASSIDPLGNTEAFF. The CDR3 DNA reads TGCGCCAGCAGCATCGACCCCCTAGGGAACACTGAAGCTTTCTTT.

This clonotype was seen only a few times. The rearrangement links TRBV4-3 to TRBJ2-6; possible D gene TRBD2, 6 bases. Trimming took off 4 bases at V and 1 base at J, with 11 bases between the two ends. The CDR3 spans 16 residues. Germline lookup yields CDR1 LGHNA and CDR2 YSLEER. DNA of the CDR3: TGCGCCAGCAGCCCTAGGAGGGGTTCTGGGGCCAACGTCCTGACTTTC. It translates to CASSPRRGSGANVLTF.

A few counts support this clonotype. The gene calls are TRBV6-2 or TRBV6-3 and TRBJ2-7; D is perhaps TRBD1 or TRBD2 (6 bases each). CDR3 size: 13 residues. Germline CDR1 reads MNHEY; CDR2 reads SVGEGT. The V end lost 8 bases, the J end lost 5 bases, and 16 bases lay between the germline ends. DNA of the CDR3: TGTGCCAGCTGGTGGAGGGGGGAAGACGAGCAGTACTTC. It translates to CASWWRGEDEQYF.

The chain couples TRBV12-2 to TRBJ1-3; no DNA check was done on the table's D call, TRBD1. TRBV12-2 is a pseudogene locus. The CDR3 is 17 amino acids. The CDR3 protein is CASRPRTGESSGNTIYF. CDR3 nucleotide sequence: TGTGCAAGTCGGCCCCGCACAGGGGAGAGCTCTGGAAACACCATATATTTT.

This sequence joins TRBV25-1 and TRBJ2-7, with a weak D call TRBD1 (6 bases). CDR1 and CDR2 (germline): MGHDK, SYGVNS. This CDR3 contains 14 residues. V lost 3 bases, J lost 0 bases, and 9 bases lay in between. DNA of the CDR3: TGTGCCAGCAGTGAGACAGGAAACTCCTACGAGCAGTACTTC. It codes for CASSETGNSYEQYF.

This clonotype has at least ten counts. The chain recombines TRBV14 with TRBJ2-6; D is unresolved. The CDR3 covers 15 residues. V lost 4 bases, J lost 0 bases, and 7 bases lay in between. Germline V gene lookup returns CDR1 SGHDN and CDR2 FVKESK. CDR3 bases: TGTGCCAGCAGCCGAGGAAGCTCTGGGGCCAACGTCCTGACTTTC. Its protein is CASSRGSSGANVLTF. Full variable domain (rest looked up from reference TRBV14 and TRBJ2-6): EAGVTQFPSHSVIEKGQTVTLRCDPISGHDNLYWYRRVMGKEIKFLLHFVKESKQDESGMPNNRFLAERTGGTYSTLKVQPAELEDSGVYFCASSRGSSGANVLTFGAGSRLTVL.

This rearrangement joins TRBV5-5 to TRBJ1-6; TRBD1 might be the D (6 bases). This CDR3 has 16 amino acids. The germline V and J ends were trimmed by 4 bases and 7 bases, with 18 bases remaining between them. CDR1 and CDR2 from the germline V gene are SGHKS and YYEKEE (reference sequence). The CDR3 loop is CASSIASDRLNSPLHF. The CDR3 DNA sequence: TGTGCCAGCAGCATTGCGTCGGACAGATTGAATTCACCCCTCCACTTT.

The chain recombines TRBV29-1 with TRBJ2-1, with no clear D. Between the trimmed V and J ends, which lost 6 bases and 4 bases, there was a span of 13 bases. This CDR3 comprises 13 residues. Germline V gene lookup returns CDR1 SQVTM and CDR2 ANQGSEA. For the CDR3, the DNA is TGCAGCGTCGCCGGTGGTCCTTACAATGAGCAGTTCTTC. Amino acid sequence: CSVAGGPYNEQFF.

V gene TRBV24-1 combines with J gene TRBJ2-5, with D possibly called TRBD1 or TRBD2 (5 bases each). This CDR3 comprises 12 residues. With 5 bases removed from V and 5 bases from J, the gap between germline ends came to 8 bases. CDR1 is KGHDR and CDR2 is SFDVKD in the germline V gene. CDR3 amino acids: CATSAGSETQYF. CDR3 nucleotides: TGTGCCACCAGTGCAGGGAGTGAGACCCAGTACTTC.

Only a few counts were recorded for this clonotype. V gene TRBV20-1 combines with J gene TRBJ1-2, with 7 nucleotides matching TRBD1. The CDR3 sequence is 18 residues long. Germline V gene data show CDR1 as DFQATT and CDR2 as SNEGSKA (reference sequence). J lost 4 bases, V lost 2 bases, and 19 bases had no gene match. CDR3 in amino acids: CSARHLGAEWTGLYGYTF. The CDR3 DNA sequence: TGCAGTGCTAGACATCTAGGGGCCGAATGGACAGGACTCTATGGCTACACCTTC.

The rearrangement joins TRBV7-2 to TRBJ2-1; tentatively, D is TRBD1 (8 bases). Germline-derived CDR1 and CDR2 are SGHTA and FQGNSA. The length of the CDR3 is 14 residues. V dropped 5 bases and J dropped 7 bases, with 15 bases sitting between them. The DNA of the CDR3 is TGTGCCAGCAGCCCCAACAGGGGGGGGAATGAGCAGTTCTTC. Residues: CASSPNRGGNEQFF.

The CDR3 DNA reads as TGTGCCACCCGAGGGGGGAGACAAGAGACCCAGTACTTC. This sequence encodes CATRGGRQETQYF. This chain uses TRBV15 with TRBJ2-5, with D tentatively TRBD1 or TRBD2 (6 bases each). The CDR3 is made up of 13 amino acids. V lost 8 bases and J 2 bases, leaving 12 bases between the germline ends. Looked up from germline, CDR1 is LNHNV and CDR2 is YYDKDF (reference sequence).

The genes are TRBV7-8 and TRBJ2-5; weak D call: TRBD2 (7 bases). V was clipped by 10 bases and J by 5 bases, with 20 bases between them. Germline CDR1 SGHVS, CDR2 FQNEAQ. This CDR3 spans 14 amino acids. The CDR3, as DNA: TGTGCCACTTCAGGAGGGGGGGGAGATGAGACCCAGTACTTC. It encodes CATSGGGGDETQYF. The variable domain in full, with the rest retrieved from reference TRBV7-8 and TRBJ2-5, is GAGVSQSPRYKVAKRGQDVALRCDPISGHVSLFWYQQALGQGPEFLTYFQNEAQLDKSGLPSDRFFAERPEGSVSTLKIQRTQQEDSAVYLCATSGGGGDETQYFGPGTRLLVL.

V is TRBV28 and J is TRBJ2-7; unclear D gene. V was trimmed by 2 bases and J by 3 bases, leaving 11 bases between them. Germline V gene lookup returns CDR1 MDHEN and CDR2 SYDVKM. The CDR3 runs 14 residues. As DNA, the CDR3 is TGTGCCAGCAGTTTACGCCTGACGCGCTACGAGCAGTACGTC. Its translation is CASSLRLTRYEQYV.

In this sample, this clonotype turned up a few times. CDR3 region: CSAPSGYYNEQFF. The CDR3 DNA reads as TGCAGTGCTCCCTCGGGATACTACAATGAGCAGTTCTTC. This sequence joins TRBV20-1 and TRBJ2-1, with D possibly matching TRBD2 (5 bases). Trimming removed 5 bases from V and 3 bases from J, with 11 bases in between. CDR1 is DFQATT, CDR2 SNEGSKA, per germline (reference sequence). CDR3 length: 13 amino acids.

The V gene is TRBV20-1, the J gene TRBJ1-5, with TRBD1 matching over 7 bases. Germline lookup yields CDR1 DFQATT and CDR2 SNEGSKA (reference sequence). This CDR3 spans 14 amino acids. J was trimmed by 5 bases and V by 5 bases; bases with no gene match: 9. CDR3 loop: CSAGGQKAYQPQHF. The CDR3 DNA reads as TGCAGTGCTGGGGGACAGAAAGCCTATCAGCCCCAGCATTTT.

The J gene is TRBJ1-2, the V gene TRBV25-1; D may be TRBD1 (5 bases). CDR3 size: 15 residues. Trimming took 2 bases from V and 5 from J, leaving 15 bases between them. From germline, CDR1 is MGHDK and CDR2 SYGVNS. The CDR3: CASSEKGEGWYGYTF. The DNA of the CDR3 is TGTGCCAGCAGTGAAAAAGGGGAGGGTTGGTATGGCTACACCTTC.

The table lists this clonotype with a few counts. The chain links TRBV7-6 to TRBJ2-5; D is possibly TRBD2 (5 bases). The germline CDR1 and CDR2 sequences are SGHVS and FNYEAQ. V was pared by 8 bases and J by 0 bases, with 10 bases between. CDR3 length equals 13 residues. This chain's CDR3 is CASGRGHQETQYF. The CDR3 nucleotides read TGTGCCAGCGGCCGAGGGCACCAAGAGACCCAGTACTTC.

This clonotype was seen a handful of times. The germline gene is not matched at one end of the junction; a read error may be the cause. This sequence joins TRBV4-1 and TRBJ1-1; 8 bases align to TRBD1. The length of the CDR3 is 15 residues. Germline V gene sequence: CDR1 MGHRA, CDR2 YSYEKL. CDR3 sequence (DNA): TGCGCCAGCAGCCACCGAAACAGGGGGAACCCTGAAGCTTTCTTT. As protein: CASSHRNRGNPEAFF.

This clonotype was seen a handful of times. The chain recombines TRBV12-3 or TRBV12-4 with TRBJ1-6, with D possibly being TRBD1 (5 bases). There are 14 residues in the CDR3. The ends were cut back, 3 bases at V and 9 bases at J, with 12 bases in the middle. The CDR3 is CASSFRQGGSPLHF. DNA for the CDR3: TGTGCCAGCAGTTTTAGGCAGGGAGGTTCACCCCTCCACTTT.

The V call is TRBV4-1, the J call TRBJ1-2, with D unclear. Between the trimmed V and J ends, which lost 1 base and 5 bases, there was a span of 8 bases. This CDR3 contains 13 residues. Germline V gene data show CDR1 as MGHRA and CDR2 as YSYEKL. In DNA, the CDR3 is TGCGCCAGCAGCCAAGTGGCGTCGTATGGCTACACCTTC. Translating it yields CASSQVASYGYTF.

The table lists this clonotype with a few counts. The rearrangement links TRBV2 to TRBJ2-3, with D unresolved. This CDR3 spans 12 amino acids. V lost 1 base, J lost 4 bases, and 3 bases lay in between. CDR1 is SNHLY, CDR2 FYNNEI, per germline. The CDR3 loop reads CASSEVSDTQYF. The CDR3 bases are TGTGCCAGCAGTGAAGTTTCAGATACGCAGTATTTT.

This chain uses TRBV5-1 with TRBJ2-7; D unresolved. CDR1 is SGHRS and CDR2 is YFSETQ in the germline V gene. The V end lost 7 bases, the J end lost 9 bases, and 20 bases lay between the germline ends. The CDR3 is 13 amino acids. The CDR3 protein is CASAPNPFMGQYF. The CDR3 bases are TGCGCCAGCGCACCTAACCCTTTTATGGGGCAGTACTTC. Based on the CDR3 plus reference TRBV5-1 and TRBJ2-7, the full variable domain is KAGVTQTPRYLIKTRGQQVTLSCSPISGHRSVSWYQQTPGQGLQFLFEYFSETQRNKGNFPGRFSGRQFSNSRSEMNVSTLELGDSALYLCASAPNPFMGQYFGPGTRLTVT.

The chain employs TRBV7-2 and TRBJ1-2; D is ambiguous. CDR3 length equals 13 residues. Germline CDR1 SGHTA, CDR2 FQGNSA. Trimming stripped 4 bases from V and 2 bases from J, with 8 bases between. CDR3 nucleotide sequence: TGTGCCAGCAGCTCCCAGATGAACTATGGCTACACCTTC. Translation: CASSSQMNYGYTF.

This clonotype was detected only a few times. This chain links TRBV11-2 with TRBJ2-3; the match to TRBD2 covers 12 bases. Germline CDR1 SGHAT, CDR2 FQNNGV. After removal of 5 bases from V and 4 bases from J, the junction contained 4 bases not matched to a gene. The CDR3 spans 15 residues. The CDR3 reads CASSAASGGADTQYF. CDR3 DNA: TGTGCCAGCAGCGCGGCTAGCGGGGGGGCAGATACGCAGTATTTT. The full variable domain, rest sourced from reference TRBV11-2 and TRBJ2-3, is EAGVAQSPRYKIIEKRQSVAFWCNPISGHATLYWYQQILGQGPKLLIQFQNNGVVDDSQLPKDRFSAERLKGVDSTLKIQPAKLEDSAVYLCASSAASGGADTQYFGPGTRLTVL.

Only one count was recorded for this clonotype. The chain uses TRBV20-1 and TRBJ1-4; D not certain. Trimming pared 5 bases from V and 4 bases from J, leaving 8 bases between. The CDR3 contains 12 residues. Looked up from germline, CDR1 is DFQATT and CDR2 is SNEGSKA (reference sequence). Here the CDR3 reads CSAPSFNEKLFF. CDR3 sequence (DNA): TGCAGTGCTCCGTCCTTTAATGAAAAACTGTTTTTT.